This T cell receptor (beta chain) was sequenced for a study of blood T cell repertoires in COVID-19. Using immunoSEQ multiplex PCR, the repertoire was profiled, and TCRdb retains in-frame clones only, with some absent. The data show around 250,000 clones, roughly 86% seen once. Participants were aged 18 to 89 years from some 24 US areas. V dropped 10 bases and J dropped 5 bases, with 23 bases sitting between them. The CDR3 runs 15 residues. Germline CDR1 MNHEY, CDR2 SMNVEV (reference sequence). Material: PBMCs or T cells enriched from blood (not recorded which). The TCR was taken from a woman aged 45 to 65 who had recovered from COVID-19. This sequence joins TRBV27 and TRBJ1-2; D call uncertain. The chain's CDR3 is CATRNHPRGGYGYTF. The CDR3 coding sequence is TGTGCCACCCGGAATCACCCCCGGGGTGGGTATGGCTACACCTTC.